One and the same sample provided the 16 T cell receptor beta chains below, sequenced in a study of CD4 T cells in relation to SARS-CoV-2 and coronaviruses. The repertoire was sequenced with immunoSEQ multiplex PCR; TCRdb's copy has only in-frame clones and lacks some. This table has about 39,000 clones, roughly 82% appearing once. These receptors' antigens are unknown. Sequenced sample: memory CD4+ T cells from PBMCs, cultured in vitro. The receptors come from an adult with COVID-19.

The genes are TRBV6-5 and TRBJ2-5; D unresolved. The ends were cut back, 8 bases at V and 7 bases at J, with 20 bases in the middle. Germline V CDR1 and CDR2: MNHEY, SVGAGI. The CDR3 is 14 amino acids. For the CDR3, the DNA is TGTGCCAGCCATACTCGAGGCCTCGACGGGACCCAGTACTTC. Amino acids: CASHTRGLDGTQYF.

The chain has TRBV5-5 and TRBJ1-4, with D perhaps TRBD1 (5 bases). V was pared by 2 bases and J by 6 bases, with 17 bases between. This CDR3 is 16 amino acids long. Germline V gene sequence: CDR1 SGHKS, CDR2 YYEKEE (reference sequence). The CDR3 nucleotides are TGTGCCAGCAGCTTAGTAGCAGGGAGTATGGATGAAAAACTGTTTTTT. Its protein product is CASSLVAGSMDEKLFF.

The chain has TRBV28 and TRBJ2-2; either TRBD1 or TRBD2 may fit D (5 bases each). The CDR3 extends over 17 amino acids. The germline CDR1 and CDR2 sequences are MDHEN and SYDVKM. The V end was cut by 7 bases, the J end by 2 bases, with 20 bases between. CDR3 sequence reads: CASIPLPGRGNTGELFF. CDR3 DNA: TGTGCCAGCATACCTCTCCCGGGACGGGGTAACACCGGGGAGCTGTTTTTT. The entire variable domain, with the rest obtained from reference TRBV28 and TRBJ2-2, is as follows: DVKVTQSSRYLVKRTGEKVFLECVQDMDHENMFWYRQDPGLGLRLIYFSYDVKMKEKGDIPEGYSVSREKKERFSLILESASTNQTSMYLCASIPLPGRGNTGELFFGEGSRLTVL.

The rearrangement joins TRBV11-2 to TRBJ2-2, with 15 bases lining up with TRBD2. This CDR3 has 17 residues. The germline V gene has CDR1 SGHAT and CDR2 FQNNGV. V shed 4 bases and J 8 bases; nucleotides not matched to a gene: 8. CDR3 DNA sequence: TGTGCCAGCAGCTCAGGACTAGCGGGAGGGCCGAGGGGGGAGCTGTTTTTT. Encoded protein: CASSSGLAGGPRGELFF.

The genes are TRBV7-3 and TRBJ2-3, with 12 bases matching TRBD1. Germline V lookup: CDR1 SGHTA, CDR2 FQGTGA. Losses at the gene ends were 6 bases for V and 6 bases for J; bases not matched to a gene: 4. This CDR3 region has 14 residues. CDR3 protein: CASSGTGGRDTQYF. In nucleotides, the CDR3 is TGTGCCAGCAGTGGGACAGGGGGCCGCGATACGCAGTATTTT.

V and J are TRBV10-1 and TRBJ2-1; 10 bases agree with TRBD2. This CDR3 is 13 amino acids long. Germline lookup yields CDR1 WNHNN and CDR2 SYGVQD (reference sequence). The V gene end was trimmed by 4 bases and the J gene end by 7 bases; junction bases not matched to a gene: 1. CDR3 in amino acids: CASSATSGNEQFF. The CDR3 nucleotides read TGCGCCAGCAGTGCGACTAGCGGGAATGAGCAGTTCTTC.

The chain is built from TRBV19 and TRBJ1-2; 7 nucleotides align to TRBD1. CDR1 LNHDA and CDR2 SQIVND come from the germline V gene (reference sequence). The CDR3 length is 13 residues. The V segment lost 3 bases and the J segment 3 bases; nucleotides outside the gene matches: 1. The CDR3 sequence is CASSMQGDYGYTF. The CDR3 coding sequence is TGTGCCAGTAGTATGCAGGGGGACTATGGCTACACCTTC.

This clone appeared once. The rearrangement links TRBV4-2 to TRBJ2-7; D not resolved. CDR1 LGHNA and CDR2 YNFKEQ come from the germline V gene. V was cut by 1 base and J by 2 bases, with 9 bases left in between. This CDR3 contains 14 residues. The CDR3 DNA is TGTGCCAGCAGCCAAGGAGGAGAACCCTACGAGCAGTACTTC. Translation gives CASSQGGEPYEQYF.

The sample holds one count of this clone. The chain carries TRBV6-1 and TRBJ2-1; 9 bases align to TRBD2. The CDR3 runs 17 residues. The trim removed 2 bases at V and 1 base at J, leaving 6 bases unmatched. Germline V gene sequence: CDR1 MNHNS, CDR2 SASEGT. CDR3 sequence: CASSEFSGSQSYNEQFF. The CDR3 DNA sequence: TGTGCCAGCAGTGAATTTAGCGGGAGCCAGTCCTACAATGAGCAGTTCTTC.

Only a few counts were recorded for this clone. The V and J genes are TRBV11-2 and TRBJ1-5; D remains ambiguous. The V end was cut by 5 bases, the J end by 6 bases, with 17 bases between. The CDR3 sequence is 15 residues long. Germline V lookup: CDR1 SGHAT, CDR2 FQNNGV. For the CDR3, the DNA is TGTGCCAGCAGCCCTATAGCTGGAGCAAGTCAGCCCCAGCATTTT. Translating it yields CASSPIAGASQPQHF.

The J gene is TRBJ2-1, the V gene TRBV7-3, with TRBD2 matching over 11 bases. V gave up 4 bases and J gave up 4 bases; unmatched junction bases: 3. Germline V gene lookup returns CDR1 SGHTA and CDR2 FQGTGA. This CDR3 comprises 15 residues. Here the CDR3 reads CASSYGTSGYNEQFF. CDR3 bases: TGTGCCAGCAGCTACGGGACTAGCGGTTACAATGAGCAGTTCTTC.

The chain couples TRBV3-1 (or the pseudogene TRBV3-2) to TRBJ1-2; a possible D gene is TRBD1 (5 bases). V shed 3 bases and J shed 4 bases, with 12 bases lying between them. Looked up from germline, CDR1 is LGHDT and CDR2 is YNNKEL (reference sequence). CDR3 size: 14 residues. CDR3 DNA: TGTGCCAGCAGCCAGGACGGGGGGTTCTATGGCTACACCTTC. Its protein product is CASSQDGGFYGYTF.

The CDR3 DNA sequence: TGTGCCACCAGCAGAGATCGCGACAGGGAGGTTTTTTATTCACCCCTCCACTTT. As protein: CATSRDRDREVFYSPLHF. The gene calls are TRBV15 and TRBJ1-6, with 7 bases lining up with TRBD1. This CDR3 spans 18 amino acids. Germline loops: CDR1 LNHNV, CDR2 YYDKDF (reference sequence). The V segment lost 0 bases and the J segment 8 bases; nucleotides outside the gene matches: 13.

The chain has TRBV30 and TRBJ2-1; no definite D call. This CDR3 is built from 14 residues. Germline V gene sequence: CDR1 GTSNPN, CDR2 SVGIG (reference sequence). Trimming took off 3 bases at V and 2 bases at J, with 11 bases between the two ends. The CDR3, as DNA: TGTGCCTGGAGCAGAGGTCGAACCTACAATGAGCAGTTCTTC. It specifies CAWSRGRTYNEQFF.

A remark on this clone: Other DNA sequences of this sample code for an identical CDR3. The V and J genes are TRBV6-5 and TRBJ2-7; possible D gene TRBD1, 6 bases. V gave up 5 bases and J gave up 3 bases, with 11 bases separating them. Per germline, CDR1 MNHEY and CDR2 SVGAGI. The CDR3 length is 13 residues. The CDR3 coding sequence is TGTGCCAGCAGTAGTGGGACATACTACGAGCAGTACTTC. It yields the protein CASSSGTYYEQYF.

This clone was seen a few times. This chain joins TRBV5-1 and TRBJ2-2; unclear D gene. The germline V gene encodes CDR1 SGHRS and CDR2 YFSETQ. Trimming took 5 bases from V and 1 from J, leaving 9 bases between them. CDR3 length: 14 residues. The CDR3: CASRRSENTGELFF. The CDR3 bases are TGCGCCAGCAGAAGGAGTGAGAACACCGGGGAGCTGTTTTTT.